The 3 T cell receptor beta chains given below trace back to one sample, sequenced in a study of blood T cell repertoires in COVID-19. The protocol was immunoSEQ multiplex PCR, while the TCRdb copy is restricted to in-frame clones and leaves out a portion. The sample has under 450,000 clones, about 89% seen once. Sequenced: PBMCs or T cells enriched from blood (not recorded which). These receptors originate from a man in his thirties or forties who had recovered from COVID-19.

J is TRBJ1-1 and V is TRBV29-1; 7 bases line up with TRBD1. The CDR3 is 12 amino acids. J gave up 4 bases and V 4 bases, and 3 bases lay outside the gene matches. CDR1 is SQVTM, CDR2 ANQGSEA, per germline. For the CDR3, the DNA is TGCAGCGTTGTTCCAGGGGGCACTGAAGCTTTCTTT. Translated: CSVVPGGTEAFF.

This clone was detected a few times. The chain has TRBV7-9 and TRBJ2-2; possible D gene TRBD1, 6 bases. Germline CDR1 SEHNR, CDR2 FQNEAQ (reference sequence). Trimming removed 8 bases at V and 2 bases at J, with 12 bases between. This CDR3 is built from 14 residues. The CDR3 loop is CASEFRGNTGELFF. The CDR3 nucleotides read TGTGCCAGCGAGTTCAGGGGAAACACCGGGGAGCTGTTTTTT.

The J gene is TRBJ2-3, the V gene TRBV19; maybe TRBD1 (5 bases). The CDR3 consists of 14 residues. CDR1 is LNHDA and CDR2 is SQIVND in the germline V gene (reference sequence). Trimming pared 4 bases from V and 4 bases from J, leaving 12 bases between. In DNA form, the CDR3 reads TGTGCCAGTAGTAAGACAGTTGGGGCAGATACGCAGTATTTT. Protein sequence: CASSKTVGADTQYF.